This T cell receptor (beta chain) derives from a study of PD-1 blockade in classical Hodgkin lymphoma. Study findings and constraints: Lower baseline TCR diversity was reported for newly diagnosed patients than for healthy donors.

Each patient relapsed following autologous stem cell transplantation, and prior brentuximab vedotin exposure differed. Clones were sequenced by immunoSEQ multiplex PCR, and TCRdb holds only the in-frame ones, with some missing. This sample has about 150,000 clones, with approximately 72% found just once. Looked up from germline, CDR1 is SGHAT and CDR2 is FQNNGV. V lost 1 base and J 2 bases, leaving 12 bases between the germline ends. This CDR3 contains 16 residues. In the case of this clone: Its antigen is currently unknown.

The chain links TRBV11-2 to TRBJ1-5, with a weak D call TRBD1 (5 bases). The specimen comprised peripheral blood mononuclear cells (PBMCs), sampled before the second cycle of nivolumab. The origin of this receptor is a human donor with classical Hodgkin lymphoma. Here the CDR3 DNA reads TGTGCCAGCAGCTTAGCGGGCCGCAGGGGCAATCAGCCCCAGCATTTT. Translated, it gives CASSLAGRRGNQPQHF.